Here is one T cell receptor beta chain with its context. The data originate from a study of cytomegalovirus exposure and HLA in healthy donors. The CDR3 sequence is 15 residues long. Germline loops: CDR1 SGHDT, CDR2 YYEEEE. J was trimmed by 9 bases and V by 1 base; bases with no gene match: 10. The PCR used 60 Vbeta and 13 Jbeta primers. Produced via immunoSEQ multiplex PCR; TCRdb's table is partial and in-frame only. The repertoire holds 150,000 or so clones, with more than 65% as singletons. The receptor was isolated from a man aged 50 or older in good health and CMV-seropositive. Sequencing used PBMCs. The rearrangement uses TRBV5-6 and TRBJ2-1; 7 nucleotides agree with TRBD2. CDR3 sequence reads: CASSLWVAGYVEQFF. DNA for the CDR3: TGTGCCAGCAGCTTGTGGGTAGCGGGTTACGTTGAGCAGTTCTTC.